The present entry profiles one T cell receptor (beta chain) with its context. Its antigen is still unknown. The CDR3 covers 16 residues. Germline V gene sequence: CDR1 LGHNA, CDR2 YNFKEQ. Trimming pared 3 bases from V and 4 bases from J, leaving 18 bases between. This record comes from a study of cytomegalovirus exposure and HLA in healthy donors. PCR used 60 Vbeta primers and 13 Jbeta primers. Clones were read by immunoSEQ multiplex PCR, and TCRdb kept only the in-frame ones, dropping some. Its table lists approximately 42,000 clones. Study observations and caveats: Data from an earlier analysis indicated that most TCR beta V segments were productive either about 87% or about 30% of the time. TCR beta V- and J-gene trimming was later associated with a missense DCLRE1C variant.

The J gene is TRBJ1-1, the V gene TRBV4-2; D is perhaps TRBD1 (5 bases). Sequenced input: PBMCs. This receptor was taken from a male donor in good health and CMV-seronegative. The CDR3 coding sequence is TGTGCCAGCAGCCATGAGAGAGGACCCGGGGGCACTGAAGCTTTCTTT. Amino acids: CASSHERGPGGTEAFF.